The 14 T cell receptor beta chains in this list originate from one sample, sequenced in a study of spatial heterogeneity in lung cancer (dated by TCRdb to about 2019). The time point label, as the study defines it: blood at routine non-recurrence follow-up after resection. Libraries were constructed by 5' RACE. The sample was run on a NextSeq 500. TCRdb took the public reads, trimmed them with fastp at Q25, ran MiXCR for clone calling and kept in-frame beta chains. Rows are unified per CDR3 protein, each entry keeping the most common DNA and genes. Within this sample are about 36,000 distinct CDR3 sequences, with approximately 8% of them counted one time only. Together, the top ten hold about 9% of the sample. Material: PBMCs, obtained at follow-up. These receptors all stem from a male donor with early-stage non-small cell lung cancer.

This chain joins TRBV5-1 and TRBJ2-1; D not resolved. V was shortened by 2 bases and J by 10 bases, with 16 bases between the two germline ends. CDR3 length: 14 residues. Germline lookup yields CDR1 SGHRS and CDR2 YFSETQ. The CDR3 here is CASSLNRQGPEQFF. CDR3 in DNA: TGCGCCAGCAGCTTAAATCGCCAAGGACCCGAGCAGTTCTTC. The full variable domain, its missing parts supplied by reference TRBV5-1 and TRBJ2-1, is KAGVTQTPRYLIKTRGQQVTLSCSPISGHRSVSWYQQTPGQGLQFLFEYFSETQRNKGNFPGRFSGRQFSNSRSEMNVSTLELGDSALYLCASSLNRQGPEQFFGPGTRLTVL.

This clonotype was counted many times. V gene TRBV18 combines with J gene TRBJ2-1; 7 bases align to TRBD2. This CDR3 comprises 17 residues. Germline CDR1 KGHSH, CDR2 LQKENI. The junction had 7 bases not matched to a gene; V was cut back by 2 bases and J by 0 bases. CDR3 sequence reads: CASSPTGTTFSYNEQFF. CDR3 DNA: TGTGCCAGCTCACCAACCGGGACTACTTTCTCCTACAATGAGCAGTTCTTC.

This clonotype turned up a few times. J is TRBJ2-5 and V is TRBV5-1, with 10 bases matching TRBD1. This CDR3 comprises 16 residues. Germline V gives CDR1 SGHRS, CDR2 YFSETQ. J lost 5 bases, V lost 0 bases, and 7 bases had no gene match. Here the CDR3 reads CASSLGAGQGYETQYF. The CDR3 DNA reads as TGCGCCAGCAGCTTGGGGGCGGGACAGGGGTACGAGACCCAGTACTTC.

At least ten counts were recorded for this clonotype. The gene calls are TRBV5-6 and TRBJ1-1; 9 bases are a match to TRBD1. Looked up from germline, CDR1 is SGHDT and CDR2 is YYEEEE. V lost 4 bases and J lost 5; bases outside the gene matches: 3. The CDR3 spans 13 residues. CDR3 coding DNA: TGTGCCAGCAGCCTGACAGGGGGGACTGAAGCTTTCTTT. Amino acids: CASSLTGGTEAFF.

This clonotype has a handful of counts. A read error may account for a junction end that differs from germline. The chain uses TRBV7-2 and TRBJ2-3; 12 nucleotides agree with TRBD2. Germline CDR1 SGHTA, CDR2 FQGNSA. CDR3 size: 17 residues. This chain's CDR3 is CASSLRLAGDRTDTRYF. For the CDR3, the DNA is TGTGCCAGCAGCCTACGACTAGCGGGGGACCGCACAGATACGCGGTATTTT.

This clonotype has at least ten counts. The chain combines TRBV29-1 with TRBJ2-2; D is possibly TRBD1 (6 bases). The CDR3 is made up of 16 amino acids. Germline loops: CDR1 SQVTM, CDR2 ANQGSEA. V lost 1 base to trimming and J lost 0 bases, with 12 bases between them. CDR3 loop: CSVEVWGQANTGELFF. In DNA form, the CDR3 reads TGCAGCGTTGAAGTCTGGGGACAAGCGAACACCGGGGAGCTGTTTTTT.

In its sample, this clonotype was seen many times. This chain uses TRBV30 with TRBJ1-6; D unresolved. Between the trimmed V and J ends, which lost 1 base and 7 bases, there was a span of 8 bases. The length of the CDR3 is 13 residues. Looked up from germline, CDR1 is GTSNPN and CDR2 is SVGIG (reference sequence). The CDR3 reads CAWSGARNSPLHF. The CDR3 coding sequence is TGTGCCTGGAGTGGGGCGCGGAATTCACCCCTCCACTTT.

The sample holds many counts of this clonotype. The chain links TRBV7-2 to TRBJ1-1; D gene ambiguous. Per the germline V gene, CDR1 is SGHTA and CDR2 is FQGNSA. There are 14 residues in the CDR3. V was cut by 3 bases and J by 6 bases, with 14 bases left in between. CDR3 sequence: CASSFNNFGPEAFF. In DNA form, the CDR3 reads TGTGCCAGCAGCTTTAATAACTTTGGGCCTGAAGCTTTCTTT. Full variable domain (missing parts from reference TRBV7-2 and TRBJ1-1): GAGVSQSPSNKVTEKGKDVELRCDPISGHTALYWYRQSLGQGLEFLIYFQGNSAPDKSGLPSDRFSAERTGGSVSTLTIQRTQQEDSAVYLCASSFNNFGPEAFFGQGTRLTVV.

This clonotype was observed many times. The chain carries TRBV5-6 and TRBJ1-2; 8 bases map to TRBD1. The trim removed 6 bases at V and 5 bases at J, leaving 6 bases unmatched. The CDR3 is made up of 13 amino acids. Germline CDR1 and CDR2: SGHDT and YYEEEE. The CDR3 DNA reads TGTGCCAGCATCTTCCAGGGGGCTTATGGCTACACCTTC. Residues: CASIFQGAYGYTF.

This clonotype was counted ten times or more. V usage is TRBV20-1 and J usage is TRBJ1-1; D ambiguous. The germline V and J ends were trimmed by 5 bases and 4 bases, with 14 bases remaining between them. CDR1 is DFQATT and CDR2 is SNEGSKA in the germline V gene (reference sequence). This CDR3 comprises 13 residues. The CDR3 sequence: CSASTRVGTEAFF. The CDR3 DNA is TGCAGTGCTTCCACTAGGGTCGGCACTGAAGCTTTCTTT.

The table lists this clonotype with many counts. This chain joins TRBV5-1 and TRBJ1-3; TRBD1 might be the D (5 bases). V was trimmed by 1 base and J by 0 bases, leaving 11 bases between them. Germline CDR1 reads SGHRS; CDR2 reads YFSETQ. This CDR3 contains 16 residues. CDR3 sequence: CASSLRGISSGNTIYF. The CDR3 nucleotides read TGCGCCAGCAGCTTGCGGGGGATCAGCTCTGGAAACACCATATATTTT.

This clonotype was observed many times. The V and J genes are TRBV15 and TRBJ2-1; D may correspond to TRBD1 or TRBD2 (5 bases each). From germline, CDR1 is LNHNV and CDR2 YYDKDF (reference sequence). Trimming stripped 3 bases from V and 1 base from J, with 13 bases between. The CDR3 extends over 16 amino acids. In nucleotides, the CDR3 is TGTGCCACCAGCAGTTCCGGGACGGAGTCCTACAATGAGCAGTTCTTC. Encoded protein: CATSSSGTESYNEQFF.

This clonotype is categorized as medium-sized. The chain recombines TRBV12-3 or TRBV12-4 with TRBJ1-5, with 7 bases matching TRBD1. The CDR3 runs to 14 residues. The J segment lost 2 bases and the V segment lost 6 bases, leaving 4 bases of the junction unmatched. CDR3 nucleotide sequence: TGTGCCAGCAGCCGCGGACAGGGCAATCAGCCCCAGCATTTT. It codes for CASSRGQGNQPQHF.

This clonotype has ten or more counts. The chain joins TRBV6-2 or TRBV6-3 to TRBJ2-7; TRBD2 might be the D (6 bases). V lost 7 bases and J 7 bases, leaving 14 bases between the germline ends. This CDR3 spans 12 amino acids. Germline CDR1 MNHEY, CDR2 SVGEGT. CDR3 nucleotides: TGTGCCAGCACCCTCCTTGGGGGGGAGCAGTACTTC. The encoded protein is CASTLLGGEQYF.